These 14 T cell receptor beta chains share one sample of origin, sequenced in a study of CD8 T cells in Susac syndrome (dated by TCRdb to the late 2010s). Library generation was performed with the immunoSEQ multiplex PCR assay. RNA was extracted using the RNeasy kit, and roughly 0.45 to 1 microgram was reverse transcribed with random hexamers. Using fastp trimming at Q25 and MiXCR clonotype assembly, TCRdb reanalyzed the public sequencing data and kept in-frame beta chains. Rows merge per CDR3 protein into single entries with the most common DNA and genes. The sample table records about 120,000 distinct CDR3 sequences; 92% of these occur just once. 0.12% of the sample is taken by the ten largest. Sequenced material: CD8+ T cells from PBMCs. The receptors derive from a human donor in good health.

This chain links TRBV7-9 with TRBJ1-1; no firm D call. The length of the CDR3 is 12 residues. Germline CDR1 is SEHNR and CDR2 is FQNEAQ (reference sequence). Trimming removed 1 base at V and 9 bases at J, with 9 bases between. CDR3 loop: CASSLDDLKAFF. In DNA, the CDR3 is TGTGCCAGCAGCTTAGACGACCTAAAAGCTTTCTTT.

This chain joins TRBV5-4 and TRBJ2-4; D call uncertain. The CDR3 runs to 17 residues. V gave up 0 bases and J gave up 0 bases, with 13 bases separating them. Germline CDR1 SGHNT, CDR2 YYREEE (reference sequence). In DNA, the CDR3 is TGTGCCAGCAGCTTGGCCATAACGTCAGTAGCCAAAAACATTCAGTACTTC. This encodes CASSLAITSVAKNIQYF.

The chain employs TRBV7-8 and TRBJ1-2; 7 bases line up with TRBD1. Germline V gene data show CDR1 as SGHVS and CDR2 as FQNEAQ. Trimming took 3 bases from V and 3 from J; bases not matched to a gene: 13. The CDR3 loop spans 17 amino acids. The CDR3 reads CASSLADRRTQDYGYTF. The DNA of the CDR3 is TGTGCCAGCAGCTTGGCGGACAGGCGAACCCAGGACTATGGCTACACCTTC.

The chain combines TRBV12-3 or TRBV12-4 with TRBJ2-6; D may be TRBD2 (6 bases). This CDR3 region has 17 residues. Trimming cost V 3 bases and J 0 bases, with 12 bases left between them. CDR3 amino acids: CASSLRRGFSGANVLTF. Here the CDR3 DNA reads TGTGCCAGCAGTTTGAGGAGGGGTTTCTCTGGGGCCAACGTCCTGACTTTC.

This chain connects TRBV27 to TRBJ2-1; 8 positions agree with TRBD2. Germline V gene data show CDR1 as MNHEY and CDR2 as SMNVEV (reference sequence). Germline trimming cut 7 bases from V and 3 bases from J; bases unmatched to any gene: 2. The CDR3 is 13 residues long. The CDR3 loop reads CASTGGYYNEQFF. In DNA, the CDR3 is TGTGCCAGCACGGGGGGGTACTACAATGAGCAGTTCTTC.

The V and J genes are TRBV19 and TRBJ2-7; no definite D call. Germline assignment: CDR1 LNHDA and CDR2 SQIVND (reference sequence). V was pared by 4 bases and J by 2 bases, with 12 bases between. CDR3 length equals 14 residues. Here the CDR3 DNA reads TGTGCCAGTAGTAGGTCCGGTGGGGCCTACGAGCAGTACTTC. This translates into CASSRSGGAYEQYF.

This clonotype is a singleton in its sample. The rearrangement joins TRBV20-1 to TRBJ2-2; D perhaps matches TRBD2 (5 bases). Germline values: CDR1 DFQATT, CDR2 SNEGSKA (reference sequence). This CDR3 is built from 17 residues. Deletions cut 1 base from V and 4 bases from J, with 19 bases between. This CDR3 reads CSARVRGQAVRTGELFF. As DNA, the CDR3 is TGCAGTGCTAGAGTTAGAGGGCAGGCGGTTCGCACCGGGGAGCTGTTTTTT.

The genes are TRBV7-2 and TRBJ2-3; the match to TRBD1 covers 8 bases. Losses at the gene ends were 5 bases for V and 6 bases for J; bases not matched to a gene: 13. The CDR3 has 16 residues. Looked up from germline, CDR1 is SGHTA and CDR2 is FQGNSA. CDR3 nucleotides: TGTGCCAGCAGCGCTCGACAGGGGAGAGTGGGGGATACGCAGTATTTT. Its protein is CASSARQGRVGDTQYF.

The genes are TRBV5-1 and TRBJ2-2; D unclear. CDR3 size: 16 residues. The ends were cut back, 4 bases at V and 2 bases at J, with 15 bases in the middle. CDR1 is SGHRS, CDR2 YFSETQ, per germline. The CDR3 DNA reads TGCGCCAGCAGCGCAACTTCGGGTGGAAACACCGGGGAGCTGTTTTTT. It translates to CASSATSGGNTGELFF.

The rearrangement uses TRBV7-8 and TRBJ2-6; D unclear. The V gene lost 3 bases and the J gene lost 4 bases, with 10 bases spanning the gap. Germline CDR1 reads SGHVS; CDR2 reads FQNEAQ. This CDR3 spans 15 amino acids. CDR3 sequence: CASSFPRSGANVLTF. The CDR3 nucleotides are TGTGCCAGCAGCTTTCCAAGGTCAGGGGCCAACGTCCTGACTTTC.

This chain links TRBV7-8 with TRBJ2-3; D is ambiguous. V was pared by 4 bases and J by 1 base, with 12 bases between. The germline CDR1 and CDR2 sequences are SGHVS and FQNEAQ. This CDR3 has 15 residues. DNA of the CDR3: TGTGCCAGCAGCTATGCCCTACGGGGCACAGATACGCAGTATTTT. This codes for CASSYALRGTDTQYF.

This clonotype showed up just once. This chain joins TRBV5-1 and TRBJ2-2; 11 bases fit TRBD2. CDR3 length: 17 residues. CDR1 and CDR2 (germline): SGHRS, YFSETQ. Trimming took 1 base from V and 2 from J; bases not matched to a gene: 4. CDR3 amino acids: CASSLTSGGHNTGELFF. The CDR3 nucleotides are TGCGCCAGCAGCTTGACTAGCGGGGGTCACAACACCGGGGAGCTGTTTTTT.

This chain joins TRBV19 and TRBJ2-7; D ambiguous. The CDR3 is 14 amino acids. The germline V gene encodes CDR1 LNHDA and CDR2 SQIVND (reference sequence). The ends were cut back, 7 bases at V and 0 bases at J, with 13 bases in the middle. The CDR3 here is CASTTGPSSYEQYF. CDR3 DNA: TGTGCCAGTACCACTGGACCCAGCTCCTACGAGCAGTACTTC.

This clonotype has only one observation. This chain links TRBV6-5 with TRBJ2-6; TRBD1 aligns across 8 bases. V lost 3 bases, J lost 0 bases, and 13 bases stayed unmatched. This CDR3 is built from 20 residues. The germline V gene encodes CDR1 MNHEY and CDR2 SVGAGI. CDR3 bases: TGTGCCAGCAGTTATAGGGCAGGGGGCGTGCGAAGCTCTGGGGCCAACGTCCTGACTTTC. It codes for CASSYRAGGVRSSGANVLTF.